The sequence of this T cell receptor (beta chain) was determined in a study of CD8 T cells in ankylosing spondylitis. A single record per CDR3 protein comes from TCRdb applying MiXCR to the 5' RACE reads. The table includes a few hundred thousand distinct CDR3 sequences, around 19% detected once. This clonotype showed up just a few times. The antigen is undetermined. Study findings and constraints: It appeared that ankylosing spondylitis blood was characterized by a TCR beta motif of fewer than ten highly homologous variants. Both synovial fluid and blood in reactive arthritis had previously been reported to carry some motif variants. Relatively scarce in peripheral blood, disease-linked clones were CD8+. Reportedly, disease-linked clones are significantly enriched in ankylosing spondylitis patients' matched synovial fluid.

With 4 bases removed from V and 3 bases from J, the gap between germline ends came to 9 bases. This CDR3 contains 13 residues. The sequence was collected from a male donor with ankylosing spondylitis. The sample comprised blood, either unsorted or a sorted T cell fraction (not recorded which). V is TRBV12-3 or TRBV12-4 and J is TRBJ1-1; D is ambiguous. The CDR3 bases are TGTGCCAGCAGTTCGGGCCGGTACACTGAAGCTTTCTTT. Translating it yields CASSSGRYTEAFF.